One and the same sample provided the 3 T cell receptor beta chains below, sequenced in a study of robustness of blood B and T cell sequencing. The template for TCR beta quantification was mRNA, not genomic DNA. cDNA was made with a 5' template-switch oligo adding a universal priming site. Every cDNA molecule received a random 12-nucleotide UMI from the template-switch oligo. TCRdb itself ran the PCR reads through MiXCR, one entry per CDR3 protein. The table records 1,400 to 1,500 distinct CDR3 sequences, approximately 68% of them present only once. What was sequenced was peripheral blood. The source is a human donor in good health.

The chain employs TRBV10-3 and TRBJ1-1; D is ambiguous. The V gene's germline CDR1 is ENHRY and CDR2 SYGVKD. The V end was cut by 0 bases, the J end by 3 bases, with 11 bases between. This CDR3 has 15 amino acids. In DNA form, the CDR3 reads TGTGCCATCAGTGAGTCTGAGAGGGAGGACACTGAAGCTTTCTTT. Residues: CAISESEREDTEAFF.

The rearrangement links TRBV7-9 to TRBJ2-7; no clear D. CDR3 length: 12 residues. CDR1 and CDR2 from the germline V gene are SEHNR and FQNEAQ (reference sequence). Trimming cost V 5 bases and J 0 bases, with 5 bases left between them. CDR3 in DNA: TGTGCCAGCAGCGACAACTCCTACGAGCAGTACTTC. Protein: CASSDNSYEQYF.

This rearrangement joins TRBV12-3 or TRBV12-4 to TRBJ1-2; 9 nucleotides agree with TRBD1. This CDR3 comprises 15 residues. The J segment lost 8 bases and the V segment lost 6 bases, leaving 13 bases of the junction unmatched. The CDR3 bases are TGTGCCAGCAGGGGACAGGGTATCGCTTCTGGCGGCTACACCTTC. This sequence encodes CASRGQGIASGGYTF.